This TCR beta chain is from a study of cytomegalovirus exposure and HLA in healthy donors. PCR was performed using 60 Vbeta and 13 Jbeta primers. Assay: immunoSEQ multiplex PCR; the TCRdb copy retains only in-frame clones and omits some. This table holds more than 110,000 clones, 8.5% to 10% found once. The CDR3 is 14 amino acids. Germline CDR1 reads SNHLY; CDR2 reads FYNNEI. Study observations and caveats: Within an earlier analysis, most TCR beta V segments proved productive either about 90% or about 30% of the time. Later analysis identified about 15,000 TCR beta sequences associated with HLA alleles, using a false discovery rate threshold of 0.05. Reportedly, TCR beta sequences accurately predicted HLA-A and HLA-B alleles in most subjects. Cytomegalovirus association was assigned to under 200 TCR beta chains.

This clone was recorded a few times. As yet, its antigen is unknown. The junction differs from germline at one of its ends, possibly a read error. The V call is TRBV2, the J call TRBJ1-4; a weak D match, TRBD1 (6 bases). The TCR sequence derives from a man over 45 in good health and CMV-seronegative. The sequenced material came from PBMCs. CDR3 in amino acids: CASSEGGEREKLFF. The CDR3 DNA follows: TGTGCCAGCAGCGAAGGGGGAGAGAGAGAAAAACTGTTTTTT. Full variable domain (outside the CDR3, taken from reference TRBV2 and TRBJ1-4): EPEVTQTPSHQVTQMGQEVILRCVPISNHLYFYWYRQILGQKVEFLVSFYNNEISEKSEIFDDQFSVERPDGSNFTLKIRSTKLEDSAMYFCASSEGGEREKLFFGSGTQLSVL.